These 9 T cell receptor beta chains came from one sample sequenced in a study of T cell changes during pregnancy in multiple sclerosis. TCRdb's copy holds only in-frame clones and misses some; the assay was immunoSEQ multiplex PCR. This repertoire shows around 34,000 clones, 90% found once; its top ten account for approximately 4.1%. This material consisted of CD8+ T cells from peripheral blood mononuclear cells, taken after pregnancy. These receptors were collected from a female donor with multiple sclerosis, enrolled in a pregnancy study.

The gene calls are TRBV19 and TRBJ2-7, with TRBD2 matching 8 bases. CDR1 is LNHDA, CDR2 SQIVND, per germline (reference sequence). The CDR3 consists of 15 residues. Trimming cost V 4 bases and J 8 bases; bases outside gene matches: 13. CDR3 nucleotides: TGTGCCAGTAGTACGTCCGGGCGGGGGGATGCCAAGCAGTACTTC. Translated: CASSTSGRGDAKQYF. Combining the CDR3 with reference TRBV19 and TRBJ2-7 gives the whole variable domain DGGITQSPKYLFRKEGQNVTLSCEQNLNHDAMYWYRQDPGQGLRLIYYSQIVNDFQKGDIAEGYSVSREKKESFPLTVTSAQKNPTAFYLCASSTSGRGDAKQYFGPGTRLTVT.

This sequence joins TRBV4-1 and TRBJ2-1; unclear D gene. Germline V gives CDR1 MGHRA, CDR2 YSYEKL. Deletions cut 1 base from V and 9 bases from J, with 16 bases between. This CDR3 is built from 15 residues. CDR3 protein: CASSQASRLMGEQFF. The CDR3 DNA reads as TGCGCCAGCAGCCAAGCTTCCAGGCTTATGGGTGAGCAGTTCTTC.

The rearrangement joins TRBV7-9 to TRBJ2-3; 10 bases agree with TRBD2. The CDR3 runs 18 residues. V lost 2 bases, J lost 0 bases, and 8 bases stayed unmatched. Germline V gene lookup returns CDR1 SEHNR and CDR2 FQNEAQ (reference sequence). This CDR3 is CASSLRRGTSASTDTQYF. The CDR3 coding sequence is TGTGCCAGCAGCTTACGCCGCGGGACTAGCGCGAGCACAGATACGCAGTATTTT. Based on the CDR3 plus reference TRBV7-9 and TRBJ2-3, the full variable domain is DTGVSQNPRHKITKRGQNVTFRCDPISEHNRLYWYRQTLGQGPEFLTYFQNEAQLEKSRLLSDRFSAERPKGSFSTLEIQRTEQGDSAMYLCASSLRRGTSASTDTQYFGPGTRLTVL.

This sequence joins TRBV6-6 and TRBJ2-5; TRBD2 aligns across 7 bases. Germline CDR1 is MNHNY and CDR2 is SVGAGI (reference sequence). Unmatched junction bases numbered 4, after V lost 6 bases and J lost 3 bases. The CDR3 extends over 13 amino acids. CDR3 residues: CASRSGDEETQYF. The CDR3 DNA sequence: TGTGCCAGCAGGAGCGGGGATGAAGAGACCCAGTACTTC.

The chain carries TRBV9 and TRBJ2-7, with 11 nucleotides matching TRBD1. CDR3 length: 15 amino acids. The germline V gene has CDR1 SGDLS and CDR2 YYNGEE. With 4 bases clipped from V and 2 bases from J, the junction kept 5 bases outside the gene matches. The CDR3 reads CASSRTGQGAYEQYF. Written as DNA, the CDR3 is TGTGCCAGCAGCCGAACGGGACAGGGGGCCTACGAGCAGTACTTC. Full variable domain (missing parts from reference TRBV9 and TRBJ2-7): DSGVTQTPKHLITATGQRVTLRCSPRSGDLSVYWYQQSLDQGLQFLIQYYNGEERAKGNILERFSAQQFPDLHSELNLSSLELGDSALYFCASSRTGQGAYEQYFGPGTRLTVT.

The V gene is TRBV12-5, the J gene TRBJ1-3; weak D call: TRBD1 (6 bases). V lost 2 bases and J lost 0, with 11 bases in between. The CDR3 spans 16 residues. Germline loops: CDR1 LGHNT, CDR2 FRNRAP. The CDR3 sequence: CASGLTSTGSGNTIYF. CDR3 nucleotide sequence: TGTGCTAGTGGTTTGACCTCGACAGGCTCTGGAAACACCATATATTTT.

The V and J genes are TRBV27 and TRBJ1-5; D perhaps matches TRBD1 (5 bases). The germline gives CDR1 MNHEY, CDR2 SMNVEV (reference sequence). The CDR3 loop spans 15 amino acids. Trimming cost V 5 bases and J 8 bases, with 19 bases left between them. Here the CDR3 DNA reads TGTGCCAGCAGTCTCTCCCCAGCAGGGCAGGAGCCCCAGCATTTT. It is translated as CASSLSPAGQEPQHF.

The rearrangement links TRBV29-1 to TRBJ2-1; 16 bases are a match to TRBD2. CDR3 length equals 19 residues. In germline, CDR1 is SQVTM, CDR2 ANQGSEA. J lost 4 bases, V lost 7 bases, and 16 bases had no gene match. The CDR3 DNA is TGCAGCGCAAGAGGCAGGAATACGGGACTAGCGGGGGGGTACAATGAGCAGTTCTTC. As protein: CSARGRNTGLAGGYNEQFF.

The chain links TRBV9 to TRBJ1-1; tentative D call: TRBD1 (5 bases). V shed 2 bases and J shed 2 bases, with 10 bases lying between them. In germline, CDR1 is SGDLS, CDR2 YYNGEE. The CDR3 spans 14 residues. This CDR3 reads CASSVSGVNTEAFF. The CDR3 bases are TGTGCCAGCAGCGTGTCGGGGGTTAACACTGAAGCTTTCTTT.